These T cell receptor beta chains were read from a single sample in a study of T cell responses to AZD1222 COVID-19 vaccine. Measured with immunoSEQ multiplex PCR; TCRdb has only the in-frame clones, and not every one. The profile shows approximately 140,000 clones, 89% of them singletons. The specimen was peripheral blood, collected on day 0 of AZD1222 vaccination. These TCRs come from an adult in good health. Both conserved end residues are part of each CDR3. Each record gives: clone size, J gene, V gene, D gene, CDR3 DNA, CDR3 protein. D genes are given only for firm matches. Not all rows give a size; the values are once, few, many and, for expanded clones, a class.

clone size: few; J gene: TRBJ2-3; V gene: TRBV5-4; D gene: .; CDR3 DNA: TGTGCCAGCAGCCGTGGGGACTCCCTCGGCACAGATACGCAGTATTTT; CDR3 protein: CASSRGDSLGTDTQYF
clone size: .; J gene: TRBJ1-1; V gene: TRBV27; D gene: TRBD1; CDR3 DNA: TGTGCCAGCAGAATCCAGACAGGGACTGAAGCTTTCTTT; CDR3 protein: CASRIQTGTEAFF
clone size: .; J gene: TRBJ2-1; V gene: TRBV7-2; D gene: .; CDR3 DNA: TGTGCCAGCAGCTTAGAGGCTAGCATCCATGAGCAGTTCTTC; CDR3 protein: CASSLEASIHEQFF
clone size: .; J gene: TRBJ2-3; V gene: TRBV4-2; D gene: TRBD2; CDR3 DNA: TGTGCCAGCAGCCAAGAAGAGCGGGGTCCAGATACGCAGTATTTT; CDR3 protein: CASSQEERGPDTQYF
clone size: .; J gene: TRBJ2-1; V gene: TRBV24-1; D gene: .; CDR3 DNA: TGTGCCTCGAGTACTATCCCCTACAATGAGCAGTTCTTC; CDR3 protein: CASSTIPYNEQFF
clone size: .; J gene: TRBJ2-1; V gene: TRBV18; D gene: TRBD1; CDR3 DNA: TGTGCCAGCTCACCTACAGGGGGCGCCGGCAATGAGCAGTTCTTC; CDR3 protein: CASSPTGGAGNEQFF
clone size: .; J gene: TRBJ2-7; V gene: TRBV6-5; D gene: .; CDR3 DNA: TGTGCCAGCAGTTACTCGCAAGGGATCTCCTACGAGCAGTACTTC; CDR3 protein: CASSYSQGISYEQYF
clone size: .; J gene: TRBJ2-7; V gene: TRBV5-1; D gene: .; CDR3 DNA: TGCGCCAGCAGCCCCGAGGGATATTTCCACGAGCAGTACTTC; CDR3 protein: CASSPEGYFHEQYF
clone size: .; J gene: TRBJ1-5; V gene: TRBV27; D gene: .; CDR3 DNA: TGTGCCAGCAGTTTATCCCCCTGGGGCAATCAGCCCCAGCATTTT; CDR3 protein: CASSLSPWGNQPQHF
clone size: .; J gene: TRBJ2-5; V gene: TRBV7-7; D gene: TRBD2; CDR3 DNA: TGTGCCAGCAGCCTGAGCGGGGTAGAGACCCAGTACTTC; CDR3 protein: CASSLSGVETQYF
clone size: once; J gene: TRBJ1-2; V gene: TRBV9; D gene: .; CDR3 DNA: TGTGCCAGCAGGAGCTCCGGGCTCTATGGCTACACCTTC; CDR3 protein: CASRSSGLYGYTF
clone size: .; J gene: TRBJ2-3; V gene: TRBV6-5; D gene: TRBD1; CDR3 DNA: TGTGCCAGCAGCTTACAGGGGGCCGCAGATACGCAGTATTTT; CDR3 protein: CASSLQGAADTQYF
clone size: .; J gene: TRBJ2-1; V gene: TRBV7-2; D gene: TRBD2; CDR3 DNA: TGTGCCAGCACCCTTAGCGGGGGGGCCTACAATGAGCAGTTCTTC; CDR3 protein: CASTLSGGAYNEQFF
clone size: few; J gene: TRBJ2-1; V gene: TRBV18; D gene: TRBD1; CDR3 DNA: TGTGCCAGCTCACGGGACAGGGAGGTCAATGAGCAGTTCTTC; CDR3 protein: CASSRDREVNEQFF
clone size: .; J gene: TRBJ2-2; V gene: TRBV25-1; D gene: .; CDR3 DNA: TGTGCCAGCAGTGAATATAACAGGCGCAACACCGGGGAGCTGTTTTTT; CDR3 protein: CASSEYNRRNTGELFF
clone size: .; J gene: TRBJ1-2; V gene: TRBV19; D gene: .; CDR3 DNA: TGTGCCAGTAGTCCCCGGGGGGCCTATGGCTACACCTTC; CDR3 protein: CASSPRGAYGYTF
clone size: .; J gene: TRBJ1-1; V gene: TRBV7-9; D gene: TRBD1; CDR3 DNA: TGTGCCAGCAGTAGACGCGGGACAGGGGCGCGAGAGGACACTGAAGCTTTCTTT; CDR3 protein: CASSRRGTGAREDTEAFF
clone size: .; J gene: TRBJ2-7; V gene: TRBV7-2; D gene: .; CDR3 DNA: TGTGCCAGCAGCCTATTGTACGAGCAGTACTTC; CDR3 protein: CASSLLYEQYF
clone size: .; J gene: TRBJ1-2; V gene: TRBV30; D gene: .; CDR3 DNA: TGTGCCTGGACCCTAACAGCGAGCTATGGCTACACCTTC; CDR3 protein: CAWTLTASYGYTF
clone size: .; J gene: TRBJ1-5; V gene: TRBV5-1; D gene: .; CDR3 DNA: TGCGCCAGCAGCTTCGGGGGAGGCCCCAATCAGCCCCAGCATTTT; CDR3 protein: CASSFGGGPNQPQHF
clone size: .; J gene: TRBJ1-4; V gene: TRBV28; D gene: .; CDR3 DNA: TGTGCCAGCAGCATATCCGGGGCGCAGGGTGAAAAACTGTTTTTT; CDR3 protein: CASSISGAQGEKLFF
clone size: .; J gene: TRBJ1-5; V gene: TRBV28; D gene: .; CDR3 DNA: TGTGCCAGCAGGTACCGGACGGGTCCCCAGCATTTT; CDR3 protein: CASRYRTGPQHF
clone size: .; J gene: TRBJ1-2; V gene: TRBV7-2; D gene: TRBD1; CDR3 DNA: TGTGCCAGCAGCTCATTAGGGGACAGGGTGGGAACGGGAAACTATGGCTACACCTTC; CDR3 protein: CASSSLGDRVGTGNYGYTF
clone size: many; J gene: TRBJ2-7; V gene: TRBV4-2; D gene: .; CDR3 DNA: TGTGCCAGCAGCCAAGAGTCCCCCGGGATCTCCTACGAGCAGTACTTC; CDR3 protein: CASSQESPGISYEQYF
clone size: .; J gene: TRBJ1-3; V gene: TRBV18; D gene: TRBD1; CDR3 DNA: TGTGCCAGCTCAGCTGGACAGGGAAGGTCTGGAAACACCATATATTTT; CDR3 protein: CASSAGQGRSGNTIYF
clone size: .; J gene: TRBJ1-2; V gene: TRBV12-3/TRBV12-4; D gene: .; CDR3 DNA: TGTGCCAGCAGTTTGACAGTTAACTATGGCTACACCTTC; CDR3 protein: CASSLTVNYGYTF
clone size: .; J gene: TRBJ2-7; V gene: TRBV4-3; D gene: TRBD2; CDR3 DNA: TGCGCCAGCAGTTTCAGGACTAGCGGTACCTACGAGCAGTACTTC; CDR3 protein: CASSFRTSGTYEQYF
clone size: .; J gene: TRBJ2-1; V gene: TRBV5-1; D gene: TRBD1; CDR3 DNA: TGCGCCAGCAGCGCCGGACAGGGCCTCGATGAGCAGTTCTTC; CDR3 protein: CASSAGQGLDEQFF
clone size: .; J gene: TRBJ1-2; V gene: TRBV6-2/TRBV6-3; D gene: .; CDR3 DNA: TGTGCCAGCAGTTACGAAGGCAAAGGGTATGGCTACACCTTC; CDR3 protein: CASSYEGKGYGYTF
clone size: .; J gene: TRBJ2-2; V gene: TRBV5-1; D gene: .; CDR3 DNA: TGCGCCAGCAGCTTGGAGGGCAGGACGAACACCGGGGAGCTGTTTTTT; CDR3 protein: CASSLEGRTNTGELFF
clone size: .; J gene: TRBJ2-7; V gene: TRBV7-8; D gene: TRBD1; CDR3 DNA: TGTGCCAGCAGCTCCGTAAGGACAGGGGAGCAGTACTTC; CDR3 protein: CASSSVRTGEQYF
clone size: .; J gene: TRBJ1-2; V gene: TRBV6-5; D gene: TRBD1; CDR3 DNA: TGTGCCAGCAGTTACTGGGACAGGGGAGGTGGCTACACCTTC; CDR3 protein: CASSYWDRGGGYTF
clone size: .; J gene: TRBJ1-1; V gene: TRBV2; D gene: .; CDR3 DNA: TGTGCCAGCAGTGAAGCTCTTTCGGGGGGGAAGATGAACACTGAAGCTTTCTTT; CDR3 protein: CASSEALSGGKMNTEAFF
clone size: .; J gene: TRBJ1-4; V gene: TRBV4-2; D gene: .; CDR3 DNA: TGTGCCAGCAGCCAAGCTGGCAGCGTTGCAACTAATGAAAAACTGTTTTTT; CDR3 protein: CASSQAGSVATNEKLFF
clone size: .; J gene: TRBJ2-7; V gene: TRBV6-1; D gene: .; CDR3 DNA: TGTGCCAGCAGTGAACCAGTTGAGGGAGCCTCCTACGAGCAGTACTTC; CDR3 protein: CASSEPVEGASYEQYF
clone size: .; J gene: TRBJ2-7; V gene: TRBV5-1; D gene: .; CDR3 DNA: TGCGCCAGCAGCCCGGGACCACGCTCCTACGAGCAGTACTTC; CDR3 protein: CASSPGPRSYEQYF
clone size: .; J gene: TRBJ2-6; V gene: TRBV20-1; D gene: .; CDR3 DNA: TGCAGTGCTAGTAGCTCTGGGGCCAACGTCCTGACTTTC; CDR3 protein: CSASSSGANVLTF
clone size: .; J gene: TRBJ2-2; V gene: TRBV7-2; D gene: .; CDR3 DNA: TGTGCCAGCAGCAAAGGGGTGAACACCGGGGAGCTGTTTTTT; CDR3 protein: CASSKGVNTGELFF
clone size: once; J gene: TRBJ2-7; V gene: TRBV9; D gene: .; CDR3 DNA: TGTGCCAGCAGCCGGTACCCGGACCCCCAATACGAGCAGTACTTC; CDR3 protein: CASSRYPDPQYEQYF
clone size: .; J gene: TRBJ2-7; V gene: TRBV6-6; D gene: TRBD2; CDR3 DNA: TGTGCCACCAGACTAGCGGGAGGAAGGGGGGGGCAGTACTTC; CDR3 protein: CATRLAGGRGGQYF
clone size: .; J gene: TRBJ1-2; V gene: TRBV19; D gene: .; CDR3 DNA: TGTGCCAGTAAGACGGTCGTCAGGGGCGCCTACACCTTC; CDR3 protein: CASKTVVRGAYTF